The 32 T cell receptor beta chains presented below share a single source sample, sequenced in a study of T cells in Graves' hyperthyroidism and ophthalmopathy. There were TCR beta CDR3 regions amplified from RNA transcripts. With the HTBI primer set, the TCR CDR3 went through a first round of RT-PCR. TCRdb itself ran the multiplex PCR reads through MiXCR, one entry per CDR3 protein. The table includes 300,000 to 400,000 distinct CDR3 sequences, roughly an eighth detected once. Sequencing used blood. These receptors came from a woman between 18 and 30 years old with Graves' hyperthyroidism.

This clonotype was detected ten times or more. The J gene is TRBJ1-2, the V gene TRBV5-1, with TRBD1 matching 8 bases. This CDR3 contains 15 residues. CDR1 SGHRS and CDR2 YFSETQ come from the germline V gene. V was clipped by 4 bases and J by 7 bases; unmatched bases: 12. The CDR3 here is CASSDPGQASGGYTF. CDR3 DNA: TGCGCCAGCAGCGATCCGGGACAGGCGTCGGGTGGCTACACCTTC. The full variable domain, rest sourced from reference TRBV5-1 and TRBJ1-2, is KAGVTQTPRYLIKTRGQQVTLSCSPISGHRSVSWYQQTPGQGLQFLFEYFSETQRNKGNFPGRFSGRQFSNSRSEMNVSTLELGDSALYLCASSDPGQASGGYTFGSGTRLTVV.

For this clonotype: A much larger clone lies one base from this, so it may be a read error. This chain joins TRBV5-1 and TRBJ2-1; 8 bases line up with TRBD2. Germline values: CDR1 SGHRS, CDR2 YFSETQ. The CDR3 is 15 amino acids. Here the CDR3 reads CARSSASGLYNEQFF. The CDR3 DNA reads as TGCGCCCGCAGCTCGGCTAGCGGGTTGTACAATGAGCAGTTCTTC. The variable domain in full, completed from reference TRBV5-1 and TRBJ2-1, reads KAGVTQTPRYLIKTRGQQVTLSCSPISGHRSVSWYQQTPGQGLQFLFEYFSETQRNKGNFPGRFSGRQFSNSRSEMNVSTLELGDSALYLCARSSASGLYNEQFFGPGTRLTVL.

This clonotype was counted ten times or more. The chain joins TRBV28 to TRBJ2-7; TRBD2 matches at 9 bases. V trimming: 3 bases; J trimming: 4 bases; junction bases outside the gene matches: 7. This CDR3 comprises 15 residues. Looked up from germline, CDR1 is MDHEN and CDR2 is SYDVKM. The DNA of the CDR3 is TGTGCCAGCAGTTTTCCCCTAGCGGGGCCTTACGAGCAGTACTTC. Its translation: CASSFPLAGPYEQYF.

This clonotype came up many times. V is TRBV6-1 and J is TRBJ2-7; D might be TRBD1 (6 bases). The CDR3 is 13 residues long. V lost 9 bases and J 0 bases, leaving 12 bases between the germline ends. Germline lookup yields CDR1 MNHNS and CDR2 SASEGT. The chain's CDR3 is CASWQGHSYEQYF. CDR3 nucleotides: TGTGCCAGTTGGCAGGGGCACTCCTACGAGCAGTACTTC.

The CDR3 region has the DNA TGTGCCATCTTGGAACCAGGGAGATCCATCTACGAGCAGTACTTC. Its protein is CAILEPGRSIYEQYF. V usage is TRBV28 and J usage is TRBJ2-7; D possibly matches TRBD1 or TRBD2 (5 bases each). The CDR3 has 15 residues. Germline CDR1 MDHEN, CDR2 SYDVKM. Between the trimmed V and J ends, which lost 10 bases and 3 bases, there was a span of 22 bases.

This clonotype has at least ten counts. The chain couples TRBV5-1 to TRBJ2-7, with 14 bases lining up with TRBD2. The CDR3 extends over 17 amino acids. Germline V CDR1 and CDR2: SGHRS, YFSETQ. V lost 3 bases to trimming and J lost 6 bases; unmatched junction nucleotides: 11. CDR3 sequence: CASSSLPGLAGAGEQYF. For the CDR3, the DNA is TGCGCCAGCAGCTCTCTGCCGGGACTAGCGGGAGCAGGCGAGCAGTACTTC.

This clonotype was counted at least ten times. The chain uses TRBV4-1 and TRBJ2-7; D perhaps matches TRBD1 (6 bases). The V end lost 4 bases, the J end lost 1 base, and 17 bases lay between the germline ends. This CDR3 comprises 16 residues. The germline gives CDR1 MGHRA, CDR2 YSYEKL. CDR3 nucleotides: TGCGCCAGCAGCCCCCTGATATTGACAGGTTCCTACGAGCAGTACTTC. It codes for CASSPLILTGSYEQYF.

This clonotype was counted ten times or more. The chain carries TRBV18 and TRBJ1-1; D may be TRBD1 (5 bases). V was shortened by 1 base and J by 7 bases, with 13 bases between the two germline ends. The CDR3 contains 14 residues. The V gene's germline CDR1 is KGHSH and CDR2 LQKENI. The CDR3 loop is CASSPRSGGDEAFF. The CDR3 DNA is TGTGCCAGCTCACCACGGTCTGGGGGGGATGAAGCTTTCTTT.

This clonotype has at least ten counts. The CDR3 is CASSPLGLAGENEQFF. DNA of the CDR3: TGTGCCAGCAGCCCCCTCGGACTAGCGGGAGAGAATGAGCAGTTCTTC. This rearrangement joins TRBV11-3 to TRBJ2-1; TRBD2 matches 13 bases. This CDR3 spans 16 amino acids. The ends lost 5 bases at V and 7 bases at J; junction bases unmatched: 8. Looked up from germline, CDR1 is SGHNT and CDR2 is YENEEA.

This clonotype was found many times. The rearrangement joins TRBV5-5 to TRBJ1-2; possible D gene TRBD1, 6 bases. Trimming stripped 0 bases from V and 4 bases from J, with 7 bases between. The CDR3 runs to 13 residues. Germline lookup yields CDR1 SGHKS and CDR2 YYEKEE (reference sequence). In DNA, the CDR3 is TGTGCCAGCAGCTTGGACAGGGCCTATGGCTACACCTTC. Amino acids: CASSLDRAYGYTF.

V and J are TRBV6-1 and TRBJ1-4; 9 nucleotides match TRBD1. CDR1 is MNHNS, CDR2 SASEGT, per germline. The ends lost 5 bases at V and 7 bases at J; junction bases unmatched: 5. CDR3 length equals 14 residues. The CDR3 DNA sequence: TGTGCCAGCAGTAGGGGACAGGGTGCTGAAAAACTGTTTTTT. It is translated as CASSRGQGAEKLFF.

The chain links TRBV30 to TRBJ2-7, with D perhaps TRBD1 or TRBD2 (5 bases each). CDR1 is GTSNPN and CDR2 is SVGIG in the germline V gene (reference sequence). V lost 0 bases, J lost 6 bases, and 18 bases lay in between. This CDR3 region has 15 residues. For the CDR3, the DNA is TGTGCCTGGAGTGTACCCGGGACCGCCCGATCCGAGCAGTACTTC. Its protein is CAWSVPGTARSEQYF.

This clonotype has at least ten counts. The chain carries TRBV3-1 and TRBJ1-2; D is unclear. Germline CDR1 and CDR2: LGHDT and YNNKEL (reference sequence). The germline V and J ends were trimmed by 1 base and 8 bases, with 14 bases remaining between them. This CDR3 region has 14 residues. CDR3 loop: CASSQVQSLTGYTF. DNA of the CDR3: TGTGCCAGCAGCCAAGTGCAGTCACTTACGGGCTACACCTTC.

The sample holds many counts of this clonotype. V is TRBV29-1 and J is TRBJ2-1; TRBD2 matches at 11 bases. This CDR3 region has 13 residues. V lost 6 bases and J lost 7; bases outside the gene matches: 5. Germline V gives CDR1 SQVTM, CDR2 ANQGSEA. CDR3 amino acids: CSVVAGGKNEQFF. CDR3 nucleotide sequence: TGCAGCGTGGTAGCGGGAGGGAAAAATGAGCAGTTCTTC.

This clonotype came up many times. The chain joins TRBV7-8 to TRBJ2-1, with D possibly called TRBD1 or TRBD2 (5 bases each). V lost 0 bases and J lost 7, with 16 bases in between. Germline V gene lookup returns CDR1 SGHVS and CDR2 FQNEAQ. This CDR3 comprises 16 residues. The chain's CDR3 is CASSLARGPLGNEQFF. DNA of the CDR3: TGTGCCAGCAGCTTAGCGAGGGGTCCCTTAGGGAATGAGCAGTTCTTC.

This clonotype has more than one count but fewer than ten. This chain connects TRBV6-1 to TRBJ1-6, with 7 bases lining up with TRBD1. V trimming: 5 bases; J trimming: 6 bases; junction bases outside the gene matches: 7. The CDR3 sequence is 15 residues long. CDR1 is MNHNS and CDR2 is SASEGT in the germline V gene. In DNA form, the CDR3 reads TGTGCCAGCAGTCGGACAGGCCGCGTTAATTCACCCCTCCACTTT. The encoded protein is CASSRTGRVNSPLHF.

V gene TRBV28 combines with J gene TRBJ2-1; D is unclear. Trimming cost V 3 bases and J 10 bases, with 7 bases left between them. Germline-derived CDR1 and CDR2 are MDHEN and SYDVKM. This CDR3 has 11 residues. The CDR3 reads CASSFHTEQFF. The CDR3 region has the DNA TGTGCCAGCAGTTTCCACACCGAGCAGTTCTTC.

This clonotype has a count of ten or more. Here the CDR3 reads CASRPSGRSYEQYF. The CDR3, as DNA: TGTGCCAGCAGACCCTCGGGAAGAAGCTACGAGCAGTACTTC. The J gene is TRBJ2-7, the V gene TRBV28; D possibly corresponds to TRBD2 (5 bases). Looked up from germline, CDR1 is MDHEN and CDR2 is SYDVKM. The CDR3 is made up of 14 amino acids. The V end was cut by 6 bases, the J end by 3 bases, with 15 bases between.

This clonotype showed up many times. The chain has TRBV20-1 and TRBJ2-3; 13 nucleotides agree with TRBD2. The germline V gene has CDR1 DFQATT and CDR2 SNEGSKA (reference sequence). This CDR3 has 16 residues. Germline trimming cut 1 base from V and 9 bases from J; bases unmatched to any gene: 10. Here the CDR3 DNA reads TGCAGTGCTAGAGTCGAACTAGCGGGAGGGCAGATAACGCAGTATTTT. Encoded protein: CSARVELAGGQITQYF.

There are many counts of this clonotype. The chain has TRBV6-1 and TRBJ1-2; D is ambiguous. CDR3 length: 10 residues. Looked up from germline, CDR1 is MNHNS and CDR2 is SASEGT. V gave up 11 bases and J gave up 12 bases, with 16 bases separating them. The CDR3 reads CASVSLGDTF. Written as DNA, the CDR3 is TGTGCCTCTGTTTCCCTTGGAGACACCTTC.

This clonotype has only a few counts. This chain joins TRBV2 and TRBJ2-5; 14 nucleotides agree with TRBD2. The length of the CDR3 is 20 residues. The germline V gene has CDR1 SNHLY and CDR2 FYNNEI. V was pared by 6 bases and J by 4 bases, with 19 bases of the junction left unmatched. The CDR3 loop is CASSAAITTSGGAGRETQYF. The CDR3 bases are TGTGCCAGCAGCGCCGCGATAACGACTAGCGGGGGGGCCGGGAGAGAGACCCAGTACTTC.

The chain uses TRBV5-1 and TRBJ2-7; D unclear. This CDR3 contains 15 residues. Germline values: CDR1 SGHRS, CDR2 YFSETQ. V was trimmed by 0 bases and J by 3 bases, leaving 13 bases between them. CDR3 amino acids: CASSLEAGASYEQYF. The CDR3 nucleotides read TGCGCCAGCAGCTTGGAAGCAGGCGCGAGCTACGAGCAGTACTTC.

This clonotype was picked up many times. The V and J genes are TRBV7-2 and TRBJ1-5, with a possible D match to TRBD1 (6 bases). The CDR3 totals 18 residues. Germline lookup yields CDR1 SGHTA and CDR2 FQGNSA. The V gene lost 1 base and the J gene lost 2 bases, with 18 bases spanning the gap. The CDR3 DNA reads as TGTGCCAGCAGCTTAGTTGGTGGGGGCCATATTGGCAATCAGCCCCAGCATTTT. It encodes CASSLVGGGHIGNQPQHF. Together with reference TRBV7-2 and TRBJ1-5, the CDR3 gives the full variable domain: GAGVSQSPSNKVTEKGKDVELRCDPISGHTALYWYRQSLGQGLEFLIYFQGNSAPDKSGLPSDRFSAERTGGSVSTLTIQRTQQEDSAVYLCASSLVGGGHIGNQPQHFGDGTRLSIL.

This rearrangement joins TRBV19 to TRBJ2-1, with 11 bases matching TRBD2. Per germline, CDR1 LNHDA and CDR2 SQIVND (reference sequence). After removal of 5 bases from V and 9 bases from J, the junction contained 21 bases not matched to a gene. The CDR3 totals 19 residues. CDR3 loop: CASSPLGTGSGRGWGEQFF. CDR3 DNA: TGTGCCAGTAGTCCCCTAGGGACAGGTAGCGGGAGGGGGTGGGGTGAGCAGTTCTTC.

This rearrangement joins TRBV7-9 to TRBJ1-1, with a possible D match to TRBD1 (5 bases). This CDR3 region has 14 residues. The germline gives CDR1 SEHNR, CDR2 FQNEAQ (reference sequence). V shed 5 bases and J shed 6 bases, with 16 bases lying between them. As DNA, the CDR3 is TGTGCCAGCAGCACGACAGTATTGAGCGCTGAAGCTTTCTTT. This translates into CASSTTVLSAEAFF.

This clonotype was recorded many times. The chain uses TRBV6-1 and TRBJ2-3; D unclear. Trimming took off 4 bases at V and 5 bases at J, with 4 bases between the two ends. The CDR3 length is 11 residues. The germline V gene encodes CDR1 MNHNS and CDR2 SASEGT. The CDR3: CASSAEDTQYF. DNA for the CDR3: TGTGCCAGCAGTGCAGAAGATACGCAGTATTTT.

This clonotype turned up a few times. Just one base apart from a much larger clone, this may be a read error. The chain joins TRBV12-3 or TRBV12-4 to TRBJ2-6; the match to TRBD1 covers 7 bases. There are 18 residues in the CDR3. The CDR3: CANSSTGSYISGANVLTF. In nucleotides, the CDR3 is TGTGCCAACAGTTCGACAGGGAGCTATATCTCTGGGGCCAACGTCCTGACTTTC.

This clonotype was seen ten or more times. V usage is TRBV3-1 and J usage is TRBJ1-5, with 9 positions matching TRBD1. With 2 bases clipped from V and 7 bases from J, the junction kept 9 bases outside the gene matches. This CDR3 contains 16 residues. CDR1 and CDR2 from the germline V gene are LGHDT and YNNKEL (reference sequence). The CDR3 DNA reads TGTGCCAGCAGCCAACAGGACACAGGGGGCAGACAGCCCCAGCATTTT. Its translation: CASSQQDTGGRQPQHF.

The sample holds many counts of this clonotype. V and J are TRBV20-1 and TRBJ1-2, with D possibly TRBD1 on 5 matching bases. CDR3 length: 15 residues. Looked up from germline, CDR1 is DFQATT and CDR2 is SNEGSKA (reference sequence). The V and J ends lost 3 bases and 2 bases respectively, with 16 bases between them. CDR3 sequence: CSARGVDPRNYGYTF. DNA of the CDR3: TGCAGTGCTAGGGGGGTCGATCCGAGAAACTATGGCTACACCTTC.

V usage is TRBV19 and J usage is TRBJ1-5; tentative D call: TRBD1 (5 bases). Trimming left V 5 bases short and J 3 bases short, with 14 bases between. This CDR3 contains 15 residues. The germline CDR1 and CDR2 sequences are LNHDA and SQIVND (reference sequence). The CDR3 DNA follows: TGTGCCAGTAGTCCACTGGGGGAGCTCAATCAGCCCCAGCATTTT. It is translated as CASSPLGELNQPQHF. The full variable domain, in which reference TRBV19 and TRBJ1-5 provide the parts outside the CDR3, is DGGITQSPKYLFRKEGQNVTLSCEQNLNHDAMYWYRQDPGQGLRLIYYSQIVNDFQKGDIAEGYSVSREKKESFPLTVTSAQKNPTAFYLCASSPLGELNQPQHFGDGTRLSIL.

The chain recombines TRBV6-1 with TRBJ2-7; D perhaps matches TRBD1 (5 bases). From germline, CDR1 is MNHNS and CDR2 SASEGT. Trimming removed 8 bases at V and 4 bases at J, with 15 bases between. The CDR3 contains 13 residues. The CDR3 DNA is TGTGCCAGCGGCTCCCCTCAGGGATACGAGCAGTACTTC. Residues: CASGSPQGYEQYF.

The sample holds many counts of this clonotype. J is TRBJ1-5 and V is TRBV11-3; D unresolved. Germline V gene sequence: CDR1 SGHNT, CDR2 YENEEA. Trimming removed 8 bases from V and 7 bases from J, with 6 bases in between. CDR3 length equals 10 residues. Here the CDR3 reads CASLGQPQHF. The CDR3 DNA sequence: TGTGCCAGCTTGGGCCAGCCCCAGCATTTT. The full variable domain, completed using reference TRBV11-3 and TRBJ1-5, is EAGVVQSPRYKIIEKKQPVAFWCNPISGHNTLYWYLQNLGQGPELLIRYENEEAVDDSQLPKDRFSAERLKGVDSTLKIQPAELGDSAVYLCASLGQPQHFGDGTRLSIL.